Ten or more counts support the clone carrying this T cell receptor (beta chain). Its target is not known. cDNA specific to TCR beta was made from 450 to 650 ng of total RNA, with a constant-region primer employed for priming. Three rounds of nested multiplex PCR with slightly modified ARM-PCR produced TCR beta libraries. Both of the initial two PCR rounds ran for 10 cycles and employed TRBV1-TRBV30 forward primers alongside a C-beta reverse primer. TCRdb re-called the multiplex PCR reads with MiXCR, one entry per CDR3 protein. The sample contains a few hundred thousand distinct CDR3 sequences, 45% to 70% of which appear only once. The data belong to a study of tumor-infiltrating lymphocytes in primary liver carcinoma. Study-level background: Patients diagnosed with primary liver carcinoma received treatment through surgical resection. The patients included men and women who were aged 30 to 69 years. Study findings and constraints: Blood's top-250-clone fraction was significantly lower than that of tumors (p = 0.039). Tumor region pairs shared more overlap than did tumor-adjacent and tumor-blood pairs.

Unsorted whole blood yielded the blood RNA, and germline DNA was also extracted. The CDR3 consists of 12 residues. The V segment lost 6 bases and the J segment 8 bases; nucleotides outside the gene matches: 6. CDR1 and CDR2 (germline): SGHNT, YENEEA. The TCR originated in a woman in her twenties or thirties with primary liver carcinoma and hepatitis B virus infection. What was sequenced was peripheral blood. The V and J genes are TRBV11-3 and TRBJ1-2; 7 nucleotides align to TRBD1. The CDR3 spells CASRKGAGGYTF. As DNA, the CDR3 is TGTGCCAGCAGAAAGGGGGCAGGGGGCTACACCTTC. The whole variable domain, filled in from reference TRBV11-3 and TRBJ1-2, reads EAGVVQSPRYKIIEKKQPVAFWCNPISGHNTLYWYLQNLGQGPELLIRYENEEAVDDSQLPKDRFSAERLKGVDSTLKIQPAELGDSAVYLCASRKGAGGYTFGSGTRLTVV.